The table lists the clone carrying this T cell receptor (beta chain) with many counts. Its target is not known. The library targeted TCRbeta and was prepared with unique molecular identifiers. TCRdb analysed the PCR reads with MiXCR anew, one entry per CDR3 protein. The sample has about 260,000 distinct CDR3 sequences, around a tenth seen once. This sample was included in a study of T-cell reconstitution after alpha-beta-depleted transplantation in children. Whole-study results and caveats: Alpha-beta T cells present about two months after transplant were reported to originate from several hundred expanded graft clones.

The ends were cut back, 3 bases at V and 4 bases at J, with 10 bases in the middle. Germline CDR1 and CDR2: DFQATT and SNEGSKA (reference sequence). This CDR3 contains 14 residues. The sequence was obtained from a male patient aged 2-10 years who had a stem cell transplant for chronic granulomatous disease, so the T cells may come from the graft donor. The chain has TRBV20-1 and TRBJ1-6; D is uncertain. The sequencing here drew on peripheral blood, taken 180 days after TCRalphabeta/CD19-depleted stem cell transplant. CDR3 DNA: TGCAGTGCTAGTAAAGGGAAATATAATTCACCCCTCCACTTT. Translating it yields CSASKGKYNSPLHF.